This T cell receptor beta chain is from a study of control samples from healthy donors and cancer patients. On this clone itself: Other DNA sequences in the same sample also yield this CDR3.

The data were produced by immunoSEQ multiplex PCR, yet TCRdb's version contains in-frame clones alone and is incomplete. Of about 92,000 clones in the sample, roughly 78% were seen once. Trimming pared 3 bases from V and 1 base from J, leaving 3 bases between. The germline gives CDR1 LGHDT, CDR2 YNNKEL (reference sequence). This CDR3 is 12 amino acids long. The chain carries TRBV3-1 (or the pseudogene TRBV3-2) and TRBJ1-2; D remains unclear. Sequenced sample: blood. The clonotype comes from a woman between 55 and 75 years old in good health. CDR3 coding DNA: TGTGCCAGCAGCCAGGTTAACTATGGCTACACCTTC. The encoded protein is CASSQVNYGYTF.